This T cell receptor (beta chain) was captured in a study of identical twins. Unique molecular identifiers were in the cDNA, with template-switch universal primer binding. A single record per CDR3 protein comes from TCRdb applying MiXCR to the 5' RACE reads. Found here are 150,000 or so distinct CDR3 sequences, 3.5% of them singletons; the top ten hold roughly 8%. The table lists this clonotype with many counts. The CDR3 contains 16 residues. With 6 bases clipped from V and 6 bases from J, the junction kept 8 bases outside the gene matches. Healthy Caucasians, and only they, were the donors. Sequencing was carried out using memory T cells sorted from blood. The receptor was isolated from a man aged 18 to 29 in good health. J is TRBJ2-1 and V is TRBV12-3 or TRBV12-4; 13 positions agree with TRBD2. In DNA, the CDR3 is TGTGCCAGCAGCCATCGACTAGCGGGAGGTCCCAATGAGCAGTTCTTC. Translated, it gives CASSHRLAGGPNEQFF.